The 31 T cell receptor beta chains below were found in one sample sequenced in a study of OX40 agonist ivuxolimab in advanced cancers. Sequencing used immunoSEQ multiplex PCR; TCRdb keeps in-frame clones, though not all of them. The table includes some 130,000 clones, about nine tenths detected once. The specimen comprised CD4+ or CD8+ T cells sorted from blood, sampled in a trial of the OX40 agonist ivuxolimab. The origin of the receptors is an adult with an advanced solid tumor such as melanoma, head and neck, liver or kidney cancer.

This clone was picked up a small number of times. This rearrangement joins TRBV28 to TRBJ1-4, with TRBD1 matching over 8 bases. The CDR3 contains 14 residues. The V segment lost 9 bases and the J segment 8 bases; nucleotides outside the gene matches: 11. Germline CDR1 MDHEN, CDR2 SYDVKM. CDR3 coding DNA: TGTGCCAGTCGCCCCGGGACAGGAAGAGAAAAACTGTTTTTT. Residues: CASRPGTGREKLFF.

CDR3 nucleotide sequence: TGCGCCAGCAGCCCGGGACAGAACGATGGCTACACCTTC. Protein sequence: CASSPGQNDGYTF. The chain is built from TRBV5-1 and TRBJ1-2, with 7 bases aligning to TRBD1. J was trimmed by 6 bases and V by 4 bases; bases with no gene match: 6. CDR1 is SGHRS and CDR2 is YFSETQ in the germline V gene. CDR3 length: 13 residues.

The gene calls are TRBV5-6 and TRBJ2-7; D gene unclear. Germline V gene lookup returns CDR1 SGHDT and CDR2 YYEEEE. V lost 2 bases, J lost 3 bases, and 12 bases lay in between. This CDR3 is 14 amino acids long. CDR3 DNA: TGTGCCAGCAGCTTATACAGAACCGTCTACGAGCAGTACTTC. This translates into CASSLYRTVYEQYF.

V is TRBV6-5 and J is TRBJ2-1; D unresolved. The CDR3 is 14 amino acids. Germline V gene lookup returns CDR1 MNHEY and CDR2 SVGAGI. V was trimmed by 5 bases and J by 8 bases, leaving 16 bases between them. The CDR3 sequence: CASSRYRLPDEQFF. DNA of the CDR3: TGTGCCAGCAGTCGCTACCGCCTCCCCGATGAGCAGTTCTTC.

V gene TRBV16 combines with J gene TRBJ2-3; D gene ambiguous. V was clipped by 3 bases and J by 3 bases, with 10 bases between them. This CDR3 is 14 amino acids long. Germline CDR1 reads KGHSY; CDR2 reads FQNENV. In nucleotides, the CDR3 is TGTGCCAGCAGCCACGTCGAGAGAACAGATACGCAGTATTTT. It specifies CASSHVERTDTQYF.

This clone came up once. The rearrangement links TRBV5-4 to TRBJ2-1; D is possibly TRBD2 (6 bases). The CDR3 covers 14 residues. Trimming pared 5 bases from V and 2 bases from J, leaving 11 bases between. Germline V CDR1 and CDR2: SGHNT, YYREEE (reference sequence). This CDR3 is CASSPDYTYNEQFF. The CDR3, as DNA: TGTGCCAGCAGTCCGGACTACACCTACAATGAGCAGTTCTTC.

The genes are TRBV12-2 and TRBJ1-4. TRBV12-2 is tagged as a pseudogene. This CDR3 is built from 14 residues. CDR3 sequence reads: CASLPRPMGEKLFF. CDR3 nucleotides: TGTGCAAGTCTCCCTAGGCCCATGGGTGAAAAACTGTTTTTT.

This chain joins TRBV27 and TRBJ2-5, with D perhaps matching TRBD1 or TRBD2 (6 bases each). The germline gives CDR1 MNHEY, CDR2 SMNVEV (reference sequence). CDR3 length: 15 amino acids. V lost 4 bases and J 4 bases, leaving 16 bases between the germline ends. CDR3 coding DNA: TGTGCCAGCAGTTCGGAGGGGGGAGGCGGAGAGACCCAGTACTTC. It yields the protein CASSSEGGGGETQYF.

The chain is built from TRBV30 and TRBJ1-1, with D possibly being TRBD1 (5 bases). From germline, CDR1 is GTSNPN and CDR2 SVGIG (reference sequence). V was trimmed by 4 bases and J by 1 base, leaving 10 bases between them. The length of the CDR3 is 13 residues. The CDR3 nucleotides read TGTGCCTGGACCCCCAGGGAGAACACTGAAGCTTTCTTT. It translates to CAWTPRENTEAFF.

V is TRBV27 and J is TRBJ1-2, with 11 bases lining up with TRBD1. Germline V lookup: CDR1 MNHEY, CDR2 SMNVEV (reference sequence). The CDR3 contains 15 residues. V lost 2 bases to trimming and J lost 8 bases; unmatched junction nucleotides: 7. Written as DNA, the CDR3 is TGTGCCAGCAGTTTACCGGGACAGGGGGAAAAGGGCTACACCTTC. Amino acids: CASSLPGQGEKGYTF.

The gene calls are TRBV10-2 and TRBJ2-1; D call uncertain. The germline V gene has CDR1 WSHSY and CDR2 SAAADI. This CDR3 is built from 11 residues. V shed 2 bases and J shed 11 bases, with 7 bases lying between them. For the CDR3, the DNA is TGCGCCAGCAGTGAGGTTAACCAGCAGTTCTTC. Translating gives CASSEVNQQFF.

V is TRBV2 and J is TRBJ2-5, with D perhaps matching TRBD1 or TRBD2 (6 bases each). The CDR3 spans 13 residues. V lost 6 bases, J lost 11 bases, and 19 bases lay in between. Looked up from germline, CDR1 is SNHLY and CDR2 is FYNNEI. CDR3 in amino acids: CASSPGGAGEQYF. For the CDR3, the DNA is TGTGCCAGCAGCCCCGGGGGCGCCGGGGAGCAGTACTTC.

CDR3 sequence: CATSVEQGNSNQPQHF. The CDR3 DNA follows: TGTGCCACCAGCGTTGAACAGGGTAATAGCAATCAGCCCCAGCATTTT. The chain recombines TRBV15 with TRBJ1-5, with D perhaps TRBD1 (6 bases). The germline V gene encodes CDR1 LNHNV and CDR2 YYDKDF (reference sequence). Trimming pared 5 bases from V and 0 bases from J, leaving 14 bases between. The CDR3 runs to 16 residues.

This clone appeared a single time. The chain has TRBV19 and TRBJ2-2; D is uncertain. The CDR3 spans 14 residues. Germline loops: CDR1 LNHDA, CDR2 SQIVND (reference sequence). Between the trimmed V and J ends, which lost 2 bases and 4 bases, there was a span of 8 bases. CDR3 residues: CASSIMGITGELFF. CDR3 in DNA: TGTGCCAGTAGTATAATGGGAATCACCGGGGAGCTGTTTTTT.

This chain joins TRBV14 and TRBJ2-7; D possibly corresponds to TRBD2 (7 bases). This CDR3 is 16 amino acids long. Trimming took 3 bases from V and 3 from J, leaving 18 bases between them. The germline CDR1 and CDR2 sequences are SGHDN and FVKESK. CDR3 sequence (DNA): TGTGCCAGCAGCCACCACGGTGGGGGGGGCAACTACGAGCAGTACTTC. It encodes CASSHHGGGGNYEQYF.

The chain uses TRBV7-6 and TRBJ1-4; 8 bases line up with TRBD1. The CDR3 runs to 15 residues. After removal of 5 bases from V and 3 bases from J, the junction contained 5 bases not matched to a gene. From germline, CDR1 is SGHVS and CDR2 FNYEAQ. In DNA form, the CDR3 reads TGTGCCAGCAGCCCTCGGACAGGGTCTAATGAAAAACTGTTTTTT. This codes for CASSPRTGSNEKLFF. Supplemented by reference TRBV7-6 and TRBJ1-4, the full variable domain reads GAGVSQSPRYKVTKRGQDVALRCDPISGHVSLYWYRQALGQGPEFLTYFNYEAQQDKSGLPNDRFSAERPEGSISTLTIQRTEQRDSAMYRCASSPRTGSNEKLFFGSGTQLSVL.

The chain recombines TRBV7-2 with TRBJ2-1, with a weak D call TRBD1 (5 bases). There are 14 residues in the CDR3. Per the germline V gene, CDR1 is SGHTA and CDR2 is FQGNSA. V gave up 2 bases and J gave up 3 bases, with 8 bases separating them. The CDR3 bases are TGTGCCAGCAGCTTAACCGACAGCTACAATGAGCAGTTCTTC. Its translation: CASSLTDSYNEQFF.

J is TRBJ2-5 and V is TRBV25-1; 7 bases fit TRBD1. The end of the DNA aligns better with TRBJ2-7, so the J call may be wrong. Looked up from germline, CDR1 is MGHDK and CDR2 is SYGVNS. The CDR3 spans 12 residues. This chain's CDR3 is CAVRQGEYEQYF. In nucleotides, the CDR3 is TGTGCCGTTAGACAGGGCGAGTACGAGCAGTACTTC.

The rearrangement joins TRBV14 to TRBJ2-4; 7 bases agree with TRBD1. Germline V lookup: CDR1 SGHDN, CDR2 FVKESK. The CDR3 is 14 amino acids. The trim removed 4 bases at V and 5 bases at J, leaving 5 bases unmatched. The CDR3: CASSRDRAQNIQYF. DNA for the CDR3: TGTGCCAGCAGCCGCGACAGGGCCCAAAACATTCAGTACTTC. Combining the CDR3 with reference TRBV14 and TRBJ2-4 gives the whole variable domain EAGVTQFPSHSVIEKGQTVTLRCDPISGHDNLYWYRRVMGKEIKFLLHFVKESKQDESGMPNNRFLAERTGGTYSTLKVQPAELEDSGVYFCASSRDRAQNIQYFGAGTRLSVL.

The chain recombines TRBV27 with TRBJ2-7; 9 bases are shared with TRBD2. This CDR3 is 17 amino acids long. CDR1 is MNHEY, CDR2 SMNVEV, per germline (reference sequence). J lost 0 bases, V lost 0 bases, and 6 bases had no gene match. The CDR3 DNA sequence: TGTGCCAGCAGTTTATCCAGACTAGCGGATAGCTCCTACGAGCAGTACTTC. It is translated as CASSLSRLADSSYEQYF.

J is TRBJ1-5 and V is TRBV10-3; no firm D call. Germline V CDR1 and CDR2: ENHRY, SYGVKD. The CDR3 is made up of 14 amino acids. Trimming shortened V by 0 bases and J by 4 bases, and 7 bases separated the two germline ends. The CDR3 sequence: CAISESSGNQPQHF. In nucleotides, the CDR3 is TGTGCCATCAGTGAGTCTAGCGGTAATCAGCCCCAGCATTTT.

J is TRBJ1-5 and V is TRBV6-6, with D perhaps matching TRBD1 (6 bases). V gave up 6 bases and J gave up 6 bases, with 12 bases separating them. This CDR3 has 13 residues. The germline gives CDR1 MNHNY, CDR2 SVGAGI (reference sequence). CDR3 amino acids: CASSTGRSQPQHF. CDR3 DNA: TGTGCCAGCAGCACAGGGAGGAGTCAGCCCCAGCATTTT.

This chain links TRBV9 with TRBJ2-6, with D uncertain. Per germline, CDR1 SGDLS and CDR2 YYNGEE. The V end lost 0 bases, the J end lost 0 bases, and 10 bases lay between the germline ends. CDR3 length equals 17 residues. CDR3 amino acids: CASSVDKLYSGANVLTF. In nucleotides, the CDR3 is TGTGCCAGCAGCGTAGATAAGTTATACTCTGGGGCCAACGTCCTGACTTTC.

The chain couples TRBV5-8 to TRBJ1-5; 9 bases match TRBD1. Germline assignment: CDR1 SGHTS and CDR2 YDEGEE. Germline trimming cut 0 bases from V and 5 bases from J; bases unmatched to any gene: 3. The length of the CDR3 is 15 residues. CDR3 sequence reads: CASSLGTGVDQPQHF. DNA for the CDR3: TGTGCCAGCAGCTTGGGGACAGGGGTGGATCAGCCCCAGCATTTT.

This sequence joins TRBV14 and TRBJ2-1; no clear D. Germline V CDR1 and CDR2: SGHDN, FVKESK. This CDR3 has 15 residues. Trimming took off 5 bases at V and 8 bases at J, with 19 bases between the two ends. The CDR3, as DNA: TGTGCCAGCAGCACCCTGGTCACTCCCTTCGATGAGCAGTTCTTC. Translating gives CASSTLVTPFDEQFF.

The V gene is TRBV2, the J gene TRBJ1-2; no definite D call. V was pared by 6 bases and J by 5 bases, with 19 bases between. Germline-derived CDR1 and CDR2 are SNHLY and FYNNEI. The CDR3 has 15 amino acids. In nucleotides, the CDR3 is TGTGCCAGCAGCCCGTGGCCGCCAAGGGAGTATGGCTACACCTTC. Translating gives CASSPWPPREYGYTF.

The genes are TRBV27 and TRBJ1-4, with TRBD1 matching 8 bases. V trimming: 5 bases; J trimming: 7 bases; junction bases outside the gene matches: 9. This CDR3 is built from 15 residues. CDR1 and CDR2 from the germline V gene are MNHEY and SMNVEV (reference sequence). Here the CDR3 DNA reads TGTGCCAGCAGTGGGAAGACAGGGGCGCGTGAAAAACTGTTTTTT. It codes for CASSGKTGAREKLFF.

V and J are TRBV11-1 and TRBJ2-3; TRBD1 agrees at 8 bases. V trimming: 5 bases; J trimming: 1 base; junction bases outside the gene matches: 5. From germline, CDR1 is SGHAT and CDR2 FQDESV (reference sequence). This CDR3 spans 15 amino acids. CDR3 residues: CASSPGQGRTDTQYF. In DNA form, the CDR3 reads TGTGCCAGCAGCCCTGGACAGGGACGCACAGATACGCAGTATTTT.

This chain joins TRBV9 and TRBJ2-2; D might be TRBD1 or TRBD2, each matching 6 bases. This CDR3 is built from 23 residues. In germline, CDR1 is SGDLS, CDR2 YYNGEE. Between the trimmed V and J ends, which lost 4 bases and 4 bases, there was a span of 38 bases. CDR3 DNA: TGTGCCAGCAGCCCGAGGGGGGCAACGACGGTGAATAGGCCCGGAGTTATCACCGGGGAGCTGTTTTTT. It specifies CASSPRGATTVNRPGVITGELFF. Combining the CDR3 with reference TRBV9 and TRBJ2-2 gives the whole variable domain DSGVTQTPKHLITATGQRVTLRCSPRSGDLSVYWYQQSLDQGLQFLIQYYNGEERAKGNILERFSAQQFPDLHSELNLSSLELGDSALYFCASSPRGATTVNRPGVITGELFFGEGSRLTVL.

The table lists this clone with a few counts. J is TRBJ2-7 and V is TRBV11-2, with unresolved D. V lost 2 bases and J 3 bases, leaving 5 bases between the germline ends. This CDR3 has 12 amino acids. The germline V gene encodes CDR1 SGHAT and CDR2 FQNNGV. The CDR3 DNA sequence: TGTGCCAGCAGCTTACGCGTCTACGAGCAGTACTTC. Protein product: CASSLRVYEQYF.

The chain recombines TRBV20-1 with TRBJ1-1; no reliable D call. CDR1 and CDR2 (germline): DFQATT, SNEGSKA (reference sequence). V gave up 5 bases and J gave up 13 bases, with 11 bases separating them. The CDR3 totals 9 residues. The chain's CDR3 is CSAFEKGFF. The DNA of the CDR3 is TGCAGTGCTTTCGAGAAAGGTTTCTTT.